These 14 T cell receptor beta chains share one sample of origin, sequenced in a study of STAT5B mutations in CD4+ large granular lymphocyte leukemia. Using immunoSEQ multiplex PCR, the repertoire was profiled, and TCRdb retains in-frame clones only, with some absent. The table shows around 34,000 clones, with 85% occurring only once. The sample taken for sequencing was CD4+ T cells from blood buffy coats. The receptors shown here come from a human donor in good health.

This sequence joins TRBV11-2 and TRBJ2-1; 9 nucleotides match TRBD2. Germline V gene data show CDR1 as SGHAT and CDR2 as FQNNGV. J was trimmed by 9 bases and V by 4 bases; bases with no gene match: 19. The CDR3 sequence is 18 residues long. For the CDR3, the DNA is TGTGCCAGCAGCTCACTAGCCTTAGCGGGAGATCGGCGGGGTGAGCAGTTCTTC. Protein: CASSSLALAGDRRGEQFF.

The CDR3 nucleotides are TGTGCCAGCAGTGGACTAGCGGCGAACACCGGGGAGCTGTTTTTT. Translation gives CASSGLAANTGELFF. The chain recombines TRBV2 with TRBJ2-2, with 9 bases identical to TRBD2. V lost 4 bases and J lost 0; bases outside the gene matches: 0. The germline gives CDR1 SNHLY, CDR2 FYNNEI. CDR3 length equals 15 residues.

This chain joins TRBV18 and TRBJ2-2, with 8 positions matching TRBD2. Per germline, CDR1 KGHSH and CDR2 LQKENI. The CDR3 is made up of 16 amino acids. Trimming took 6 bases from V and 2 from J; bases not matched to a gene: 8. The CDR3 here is CASSTGIAGNTGELFF. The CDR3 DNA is TGTGCCAGCTCTACTGGTATAGCGGGAAACACCGGGGAGCTGTTTTTT.

This chain's CDR3 is CASSLTDFYEQYF. DNA of the CDR3: TGCGCCAGCAGCTTAACGGATTTCTACGAGCAGTACTTC. This sequence joins TRBV5-1 and TRBJ2-7; D uncertain. Germline V gene sequence: CDR1 SGHRS, CDR2 YFSETQ. CDR3 length: 13 residues. V lost 2 bases and J 3 bases, leaving 9 bases between the germline ends.

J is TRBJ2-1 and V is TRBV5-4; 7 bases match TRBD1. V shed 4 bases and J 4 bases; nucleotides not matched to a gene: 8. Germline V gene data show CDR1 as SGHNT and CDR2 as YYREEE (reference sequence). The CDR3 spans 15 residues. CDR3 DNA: TGTGCCAGCAGCGGGCCCGGGACAGTATACAATGAGCAGTTCTTC. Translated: CASSGPGTVYNEQFF.

The CDR3 coding sequence is TGTGCCAGCAGCTCTGCGGGATTTCAAGAGACCCAGTACTTC. It specifies CASSSAGFQETQYF. The chain is built from TRBV11-2 and TRBJ2-5, with a possible D match to TRBD2 (6 bases). The V end was cut by 4 bases, the J end by 2 bases, with 11 bases between. The CDR3 is 14 residues long. The V gene's germline CDR1 is SGHAT and CDR2 FQNNGV.

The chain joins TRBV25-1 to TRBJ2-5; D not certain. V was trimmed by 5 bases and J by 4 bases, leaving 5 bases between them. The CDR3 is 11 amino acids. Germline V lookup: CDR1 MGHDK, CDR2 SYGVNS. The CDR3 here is CASSLLETQYF. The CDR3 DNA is TGTGCCAGCAGTCTGTTAGAGACCCAGTACTTC. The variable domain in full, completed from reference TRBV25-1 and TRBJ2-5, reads EADIYQTPRYLVIGTGKKITLECSQTMGHDKMYWYQQDPGMELHLIHYSYGVNSTEKGDLSSESTVSRIRTEHFPLTLESARPSHTSQYLCASSLLETQYFGPGTRLLVL.

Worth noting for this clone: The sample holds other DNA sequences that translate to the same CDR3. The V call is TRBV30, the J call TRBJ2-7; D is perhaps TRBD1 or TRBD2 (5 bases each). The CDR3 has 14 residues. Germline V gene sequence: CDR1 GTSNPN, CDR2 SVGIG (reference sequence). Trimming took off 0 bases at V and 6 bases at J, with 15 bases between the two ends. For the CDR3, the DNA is TGTGCCTGGAGTGTACTGTCACCGAGGGGCGAGCAGTACTTC. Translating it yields CAWSVLSPRGEQYF.

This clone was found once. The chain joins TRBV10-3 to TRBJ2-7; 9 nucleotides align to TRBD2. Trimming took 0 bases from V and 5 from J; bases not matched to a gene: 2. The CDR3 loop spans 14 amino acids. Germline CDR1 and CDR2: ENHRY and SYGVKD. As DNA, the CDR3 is TGTGCCATCAGTGAGTCGCGGGAGGGCGACGAGCAGTACTTC. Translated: CAISESREGDEQYF.

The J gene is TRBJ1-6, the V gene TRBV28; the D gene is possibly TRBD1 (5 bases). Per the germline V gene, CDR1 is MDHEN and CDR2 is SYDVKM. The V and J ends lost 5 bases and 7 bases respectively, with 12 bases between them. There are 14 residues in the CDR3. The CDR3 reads CASSLDSSNSPLHF. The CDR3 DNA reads TGTGCCAGCAGTCTCGACAGCTCCAATTCACCCCTCCACTTT. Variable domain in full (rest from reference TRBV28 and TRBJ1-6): DVKVTQSSRYLVKRTGEKVFLECVQDMDHENMFWYRQDPGLGLRLIYFSYDVKMKEKGDIPEGYSVSREKKERFSLILESASTNQTSMYLCASSLDSSNSPLHFGNGTRLTVT.

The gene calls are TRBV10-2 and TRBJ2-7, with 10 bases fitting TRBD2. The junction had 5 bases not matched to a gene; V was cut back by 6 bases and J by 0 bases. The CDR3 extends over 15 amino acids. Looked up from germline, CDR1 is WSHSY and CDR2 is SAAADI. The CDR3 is CASRTGTSDSYEQYF. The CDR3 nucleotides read TGCGCCAGCAGAACCGGGACTAGCGACTCCTACGAGCAGTACTTC.

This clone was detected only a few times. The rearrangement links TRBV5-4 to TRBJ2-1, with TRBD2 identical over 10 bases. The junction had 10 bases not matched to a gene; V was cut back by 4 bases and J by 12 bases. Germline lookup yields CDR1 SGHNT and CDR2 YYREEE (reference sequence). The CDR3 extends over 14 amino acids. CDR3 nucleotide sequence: TGTGCCAGCAGCCAGAGGACTAGCGGTTCCTGGCAGTTCTTC. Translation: CASSQRTSGSWQFF.

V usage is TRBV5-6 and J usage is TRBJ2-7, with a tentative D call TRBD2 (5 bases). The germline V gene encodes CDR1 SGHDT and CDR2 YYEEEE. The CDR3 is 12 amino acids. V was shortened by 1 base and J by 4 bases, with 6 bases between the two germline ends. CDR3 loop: CASSLTGYEQYF. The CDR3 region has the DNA TGTGCCAGCAGCTTGACGGGATACGAGCAGTACTTC.

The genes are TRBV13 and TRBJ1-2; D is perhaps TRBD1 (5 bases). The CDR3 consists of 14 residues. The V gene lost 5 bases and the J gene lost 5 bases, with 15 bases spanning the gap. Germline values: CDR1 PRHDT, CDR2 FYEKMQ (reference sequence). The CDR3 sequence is CASSLSGTEYGYTF. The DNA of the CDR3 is TGTGCCAGCAGCCTGTCGGGGACTGAGTATGGCTACACCTTC. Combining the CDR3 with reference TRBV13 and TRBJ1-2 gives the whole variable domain AAGVIQSPRHLIKEKRETATLKCYPIPRHDTVYWYQQGPGQDPQFLISFYEKMQSDKGSIPDRFSAQQFSDYHSELNMSSLELGDSALYFCASSLSGTEYGYTFGSGTRLTVV.